This T cell receptor beta chain was recorded in a study of vaccination effects on CD4 cells after COVID-19. This clone turned up a few times. The antigen remains unidentified. This table comes from immunoSEQ multiplex PCR, and its TCRdb copy is limited to in-frame clones, with some not included. This table has about 37,000 clones, about 70% appearing once. Sequencing in the ViraFEST assay came after antigen-specific CD4+ T cells had been expanded with viral peptide pools, which were used to stimulate PBMC. Isolating CD4+ T cells followed approximately 11 days of culture. Absence of prior SARS-CoV-2 infection characterized the vaccine recipients, who showed negative nucleocapsid antibodies. This CDR3 spans 17 amino acids. Germline CDR1 MNHNS, CDR2 SASEGT. V was pared by 2 bases and J by 5 bases, with 19 bases between.

This TCR was recovered from a human donor who received a COVID-19 vaccine. The specimen comprised CD4+ T cells from PBMCs cultured with HCoV-OC43 spike peptides, sampled before COVID-19 vaccination. The subset: HCoV-OC43 spike overlapping peptide pool stimulation. The V and J genes are TRBV6-1 and TRBJ1-5; weak D call: TRBD1 (6 bases). CDR3 sequence: CASSESSRSQGYQPQHF. DNA for the CDR3: TGTGCCAGCAGTGAATCATCCCGCAGCCAGGGGTATCAGCCCCAGCATTTT.